This T cell receptor (beta chain) was observed in a study of neurological immune-mediated disorders. Study-wide results and limits: Subjects shared no identical expanded-clone CDR3 amino acid sequences, suggesting private TCR-beta repertoires in all groups.

Libraries used 2 million unsorted PBMCs kept frozen in RNAlater. Germline CDR1 SGHRS, CDR2 YFSETQ. The CDR3 is made up of 12 amino acids. This clonotype appeared many times. Antigen specificity is unknown. Using its own MiXCR run on the 5' RACE reads, TCRdb lists one record per CDR3 protein. The table includes tens of thousands of distinct CDR3 sequences, under 9.5% detected once. What was sequenced was PBMCs. The chain employs TRBV5-1 and TRBJ2-2, with TRBD2 identical over 7 bases. The receptor was isolated from a woman in her thirties or forties in good health. Here the CDR3 reads CGSAGEAGELFF. The CDR3 region has the DNA TGCGGCAGTGCGGGGGAGGCCGGGGAGCTGTTTTTT.